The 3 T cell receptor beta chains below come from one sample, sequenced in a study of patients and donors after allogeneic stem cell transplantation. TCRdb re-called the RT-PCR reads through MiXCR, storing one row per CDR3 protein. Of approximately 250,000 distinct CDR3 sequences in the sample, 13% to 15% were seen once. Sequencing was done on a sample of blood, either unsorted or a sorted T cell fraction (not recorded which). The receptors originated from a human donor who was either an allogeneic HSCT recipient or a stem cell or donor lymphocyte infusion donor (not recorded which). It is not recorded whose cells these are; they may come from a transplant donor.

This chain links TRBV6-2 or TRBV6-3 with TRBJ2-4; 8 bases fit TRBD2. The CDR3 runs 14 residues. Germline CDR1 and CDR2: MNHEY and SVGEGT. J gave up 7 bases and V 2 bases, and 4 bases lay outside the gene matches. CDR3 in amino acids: CASSYPSGPNIQYF. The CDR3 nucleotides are TGTGCCAGCAGTTACCCTAGCGGGCCGAACATTCAGTACTTC.

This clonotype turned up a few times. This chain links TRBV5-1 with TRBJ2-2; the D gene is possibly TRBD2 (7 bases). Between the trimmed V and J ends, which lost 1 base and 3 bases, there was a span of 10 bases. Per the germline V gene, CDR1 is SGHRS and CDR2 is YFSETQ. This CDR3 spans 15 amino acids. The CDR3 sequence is CASSLKGGDTGELFF. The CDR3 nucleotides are TGCGCCAGCAGCTTGAAGGGGGGGGACACCGGGGAGCTGTTTTTT. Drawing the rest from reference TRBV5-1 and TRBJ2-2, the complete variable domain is KAGVTQTPRYLIKTRGQQVTLSCSPISGHRSVSWYQQTPGQGLQFLFEYFSETQRNKGNFPGRFSGRQFSNSRSEMNVSTLELGDSALYLCASSLKGGDTGELFFGEGSRLTVL.

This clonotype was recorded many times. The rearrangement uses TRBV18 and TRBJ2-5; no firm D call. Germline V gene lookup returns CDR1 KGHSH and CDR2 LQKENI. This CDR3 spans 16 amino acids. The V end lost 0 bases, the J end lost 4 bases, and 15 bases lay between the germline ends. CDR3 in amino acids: CASSPPFVTAPETQYF. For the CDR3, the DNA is TGTGCCAGCTCACCACCTTTTGTTACGGCACCAGAGACCCAGTACTTC. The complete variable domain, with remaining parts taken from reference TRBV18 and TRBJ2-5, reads NAGVMQNPRHLVRRRGQEARLRCSPMKGHSHVYWYRQLPEEGLKFMVYLQKENIIDESGMPKERFSAEFPKEGPSILRIQQVVRGDSAAYFCASSPPFVTAPETQYFGPGTRLLVL.